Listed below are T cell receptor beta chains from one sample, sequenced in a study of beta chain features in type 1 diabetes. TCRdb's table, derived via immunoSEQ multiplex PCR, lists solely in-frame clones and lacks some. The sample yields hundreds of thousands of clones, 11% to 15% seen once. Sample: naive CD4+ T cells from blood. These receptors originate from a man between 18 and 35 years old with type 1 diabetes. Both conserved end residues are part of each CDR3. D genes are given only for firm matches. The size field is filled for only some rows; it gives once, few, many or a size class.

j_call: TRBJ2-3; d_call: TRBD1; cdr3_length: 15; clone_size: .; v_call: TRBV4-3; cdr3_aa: CASSPTSDRADTQYF; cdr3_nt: TGCGCCAGCAGCCCGACCTCGGACAGGGCAGATACGCAGTATTTT
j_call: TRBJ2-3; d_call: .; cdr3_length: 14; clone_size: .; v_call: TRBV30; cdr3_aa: CAWSGLGVTDTQYF; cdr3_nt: TGTGCCTGGAGTGGTCTTGGGGTAACAGATACGCAGTATTTT
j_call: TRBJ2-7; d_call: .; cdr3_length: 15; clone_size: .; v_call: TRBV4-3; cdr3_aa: CASSQEPQGTYEQYF; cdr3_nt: TGCGCCAGCAGCCAAGAACCACAGGGAACCTACGAGCAGTACTTC
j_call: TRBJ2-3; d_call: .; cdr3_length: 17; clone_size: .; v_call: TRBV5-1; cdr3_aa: CASSFRLPPGGTDTQYF; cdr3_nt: TGCGCCAGCAGCTTTCGGCTTCCGCCCGGGGGCACAGATACGCAGTATTTT
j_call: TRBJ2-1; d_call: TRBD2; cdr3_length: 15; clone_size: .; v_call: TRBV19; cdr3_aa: CASSMLLAGTNEQFF; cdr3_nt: TGTGCCAGTAGTATGTTATTAGCGGGAACGAATGAGCAGTTCTTC
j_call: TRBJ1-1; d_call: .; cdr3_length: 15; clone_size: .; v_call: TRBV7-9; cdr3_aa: CASSIDPGHGTEAFF; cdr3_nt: TGTGCCAGCAGCATTGATCCGGGACATGGGACTGAAGCTTTCTTT
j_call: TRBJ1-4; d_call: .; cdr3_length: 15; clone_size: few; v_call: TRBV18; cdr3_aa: CASSPLQGWSEKLFF; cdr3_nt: TGTGCCAGCTCACCACTTCAGGGTTGGAGTGAAAAACTGTTTTTT
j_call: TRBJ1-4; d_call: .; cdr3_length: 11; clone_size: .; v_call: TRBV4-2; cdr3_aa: CASSQEGVLSF; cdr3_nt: TGTGCCAGCAGCCAAGAGGGCGTCCTTTCTTTT
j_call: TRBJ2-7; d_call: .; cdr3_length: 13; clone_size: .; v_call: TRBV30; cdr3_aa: CAWNPTGSYEQYF; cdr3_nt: TGTGCCTGGAATCCTACAGGGTCCTACGAGCAGTACTTC
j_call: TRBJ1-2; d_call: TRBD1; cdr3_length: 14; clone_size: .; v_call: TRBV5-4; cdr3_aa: CASSLGQGDDGYTF; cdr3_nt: TGTGCCAGCAGCTTAGGACAGGGAGATGATGGCTACACCTTC
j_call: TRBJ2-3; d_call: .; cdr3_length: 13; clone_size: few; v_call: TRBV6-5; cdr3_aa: CASSYLPSDTQYF; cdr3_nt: TGTGCCAGCAGTTACCTACCTTCCGATACGCAGTATTTT
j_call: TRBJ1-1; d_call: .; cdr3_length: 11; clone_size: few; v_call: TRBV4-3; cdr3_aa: CASSHRTGVIF; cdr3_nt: TGCGCCAGCAGCCATCGGACTGGGGTAATCTTT
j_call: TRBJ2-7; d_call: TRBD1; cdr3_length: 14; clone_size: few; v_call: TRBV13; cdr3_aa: CASSARTGGNEQYF; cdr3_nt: TGTGCCAGCAGCGCCCGGACAGGGGGCAACGAGCAGTACTTC
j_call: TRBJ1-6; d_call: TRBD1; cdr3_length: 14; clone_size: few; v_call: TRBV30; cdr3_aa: CAWSARTGHSPLHF; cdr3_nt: TGTGCCTGGAGTGCGAGGACAGGGCATTCACCCCTCCACTTT
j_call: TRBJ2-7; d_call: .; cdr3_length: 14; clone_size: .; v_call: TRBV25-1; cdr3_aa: CASSRTGRTYEQYF; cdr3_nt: TGTGCCAGCAGCAGGACTGGACGAACCTACGAGCAGTACTTC
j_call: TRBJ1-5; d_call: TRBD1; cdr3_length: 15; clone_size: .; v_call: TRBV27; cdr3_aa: CASGQGAIGNQPQHF; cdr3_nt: TGTGCCTCGGGGCAGGGGGCGATAGGCAATCAGCCCCAGCATTTT
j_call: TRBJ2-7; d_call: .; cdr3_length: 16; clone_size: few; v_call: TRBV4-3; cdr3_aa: CASSQGPRGGGYEQYF; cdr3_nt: TGCGCCAGCAGCCAAGGGCCCCGGGGAGGCGGATACGAGCAGTACTTC
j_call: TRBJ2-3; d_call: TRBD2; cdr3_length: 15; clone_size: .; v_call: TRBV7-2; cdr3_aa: CASSLVLAGGDTQYF; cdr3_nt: TGTGCCAGCAGCTTAGTTCTAGCGGGGGGAGATACGCAGTATTTT
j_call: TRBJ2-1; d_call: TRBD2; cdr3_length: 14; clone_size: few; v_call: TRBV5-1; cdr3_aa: CASSGLGGSNEQFF; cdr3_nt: TGCGCCAGCAGCGGGCTGGGCGGGAGCAATGAGCAGTTCTTC
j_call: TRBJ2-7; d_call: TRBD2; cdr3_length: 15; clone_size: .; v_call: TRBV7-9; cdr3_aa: CASSPLISGGYEQYF; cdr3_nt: TGTGCCAGCAGTCCCCTCATAAGCGGGGGCTACGAGCAGTACTTC